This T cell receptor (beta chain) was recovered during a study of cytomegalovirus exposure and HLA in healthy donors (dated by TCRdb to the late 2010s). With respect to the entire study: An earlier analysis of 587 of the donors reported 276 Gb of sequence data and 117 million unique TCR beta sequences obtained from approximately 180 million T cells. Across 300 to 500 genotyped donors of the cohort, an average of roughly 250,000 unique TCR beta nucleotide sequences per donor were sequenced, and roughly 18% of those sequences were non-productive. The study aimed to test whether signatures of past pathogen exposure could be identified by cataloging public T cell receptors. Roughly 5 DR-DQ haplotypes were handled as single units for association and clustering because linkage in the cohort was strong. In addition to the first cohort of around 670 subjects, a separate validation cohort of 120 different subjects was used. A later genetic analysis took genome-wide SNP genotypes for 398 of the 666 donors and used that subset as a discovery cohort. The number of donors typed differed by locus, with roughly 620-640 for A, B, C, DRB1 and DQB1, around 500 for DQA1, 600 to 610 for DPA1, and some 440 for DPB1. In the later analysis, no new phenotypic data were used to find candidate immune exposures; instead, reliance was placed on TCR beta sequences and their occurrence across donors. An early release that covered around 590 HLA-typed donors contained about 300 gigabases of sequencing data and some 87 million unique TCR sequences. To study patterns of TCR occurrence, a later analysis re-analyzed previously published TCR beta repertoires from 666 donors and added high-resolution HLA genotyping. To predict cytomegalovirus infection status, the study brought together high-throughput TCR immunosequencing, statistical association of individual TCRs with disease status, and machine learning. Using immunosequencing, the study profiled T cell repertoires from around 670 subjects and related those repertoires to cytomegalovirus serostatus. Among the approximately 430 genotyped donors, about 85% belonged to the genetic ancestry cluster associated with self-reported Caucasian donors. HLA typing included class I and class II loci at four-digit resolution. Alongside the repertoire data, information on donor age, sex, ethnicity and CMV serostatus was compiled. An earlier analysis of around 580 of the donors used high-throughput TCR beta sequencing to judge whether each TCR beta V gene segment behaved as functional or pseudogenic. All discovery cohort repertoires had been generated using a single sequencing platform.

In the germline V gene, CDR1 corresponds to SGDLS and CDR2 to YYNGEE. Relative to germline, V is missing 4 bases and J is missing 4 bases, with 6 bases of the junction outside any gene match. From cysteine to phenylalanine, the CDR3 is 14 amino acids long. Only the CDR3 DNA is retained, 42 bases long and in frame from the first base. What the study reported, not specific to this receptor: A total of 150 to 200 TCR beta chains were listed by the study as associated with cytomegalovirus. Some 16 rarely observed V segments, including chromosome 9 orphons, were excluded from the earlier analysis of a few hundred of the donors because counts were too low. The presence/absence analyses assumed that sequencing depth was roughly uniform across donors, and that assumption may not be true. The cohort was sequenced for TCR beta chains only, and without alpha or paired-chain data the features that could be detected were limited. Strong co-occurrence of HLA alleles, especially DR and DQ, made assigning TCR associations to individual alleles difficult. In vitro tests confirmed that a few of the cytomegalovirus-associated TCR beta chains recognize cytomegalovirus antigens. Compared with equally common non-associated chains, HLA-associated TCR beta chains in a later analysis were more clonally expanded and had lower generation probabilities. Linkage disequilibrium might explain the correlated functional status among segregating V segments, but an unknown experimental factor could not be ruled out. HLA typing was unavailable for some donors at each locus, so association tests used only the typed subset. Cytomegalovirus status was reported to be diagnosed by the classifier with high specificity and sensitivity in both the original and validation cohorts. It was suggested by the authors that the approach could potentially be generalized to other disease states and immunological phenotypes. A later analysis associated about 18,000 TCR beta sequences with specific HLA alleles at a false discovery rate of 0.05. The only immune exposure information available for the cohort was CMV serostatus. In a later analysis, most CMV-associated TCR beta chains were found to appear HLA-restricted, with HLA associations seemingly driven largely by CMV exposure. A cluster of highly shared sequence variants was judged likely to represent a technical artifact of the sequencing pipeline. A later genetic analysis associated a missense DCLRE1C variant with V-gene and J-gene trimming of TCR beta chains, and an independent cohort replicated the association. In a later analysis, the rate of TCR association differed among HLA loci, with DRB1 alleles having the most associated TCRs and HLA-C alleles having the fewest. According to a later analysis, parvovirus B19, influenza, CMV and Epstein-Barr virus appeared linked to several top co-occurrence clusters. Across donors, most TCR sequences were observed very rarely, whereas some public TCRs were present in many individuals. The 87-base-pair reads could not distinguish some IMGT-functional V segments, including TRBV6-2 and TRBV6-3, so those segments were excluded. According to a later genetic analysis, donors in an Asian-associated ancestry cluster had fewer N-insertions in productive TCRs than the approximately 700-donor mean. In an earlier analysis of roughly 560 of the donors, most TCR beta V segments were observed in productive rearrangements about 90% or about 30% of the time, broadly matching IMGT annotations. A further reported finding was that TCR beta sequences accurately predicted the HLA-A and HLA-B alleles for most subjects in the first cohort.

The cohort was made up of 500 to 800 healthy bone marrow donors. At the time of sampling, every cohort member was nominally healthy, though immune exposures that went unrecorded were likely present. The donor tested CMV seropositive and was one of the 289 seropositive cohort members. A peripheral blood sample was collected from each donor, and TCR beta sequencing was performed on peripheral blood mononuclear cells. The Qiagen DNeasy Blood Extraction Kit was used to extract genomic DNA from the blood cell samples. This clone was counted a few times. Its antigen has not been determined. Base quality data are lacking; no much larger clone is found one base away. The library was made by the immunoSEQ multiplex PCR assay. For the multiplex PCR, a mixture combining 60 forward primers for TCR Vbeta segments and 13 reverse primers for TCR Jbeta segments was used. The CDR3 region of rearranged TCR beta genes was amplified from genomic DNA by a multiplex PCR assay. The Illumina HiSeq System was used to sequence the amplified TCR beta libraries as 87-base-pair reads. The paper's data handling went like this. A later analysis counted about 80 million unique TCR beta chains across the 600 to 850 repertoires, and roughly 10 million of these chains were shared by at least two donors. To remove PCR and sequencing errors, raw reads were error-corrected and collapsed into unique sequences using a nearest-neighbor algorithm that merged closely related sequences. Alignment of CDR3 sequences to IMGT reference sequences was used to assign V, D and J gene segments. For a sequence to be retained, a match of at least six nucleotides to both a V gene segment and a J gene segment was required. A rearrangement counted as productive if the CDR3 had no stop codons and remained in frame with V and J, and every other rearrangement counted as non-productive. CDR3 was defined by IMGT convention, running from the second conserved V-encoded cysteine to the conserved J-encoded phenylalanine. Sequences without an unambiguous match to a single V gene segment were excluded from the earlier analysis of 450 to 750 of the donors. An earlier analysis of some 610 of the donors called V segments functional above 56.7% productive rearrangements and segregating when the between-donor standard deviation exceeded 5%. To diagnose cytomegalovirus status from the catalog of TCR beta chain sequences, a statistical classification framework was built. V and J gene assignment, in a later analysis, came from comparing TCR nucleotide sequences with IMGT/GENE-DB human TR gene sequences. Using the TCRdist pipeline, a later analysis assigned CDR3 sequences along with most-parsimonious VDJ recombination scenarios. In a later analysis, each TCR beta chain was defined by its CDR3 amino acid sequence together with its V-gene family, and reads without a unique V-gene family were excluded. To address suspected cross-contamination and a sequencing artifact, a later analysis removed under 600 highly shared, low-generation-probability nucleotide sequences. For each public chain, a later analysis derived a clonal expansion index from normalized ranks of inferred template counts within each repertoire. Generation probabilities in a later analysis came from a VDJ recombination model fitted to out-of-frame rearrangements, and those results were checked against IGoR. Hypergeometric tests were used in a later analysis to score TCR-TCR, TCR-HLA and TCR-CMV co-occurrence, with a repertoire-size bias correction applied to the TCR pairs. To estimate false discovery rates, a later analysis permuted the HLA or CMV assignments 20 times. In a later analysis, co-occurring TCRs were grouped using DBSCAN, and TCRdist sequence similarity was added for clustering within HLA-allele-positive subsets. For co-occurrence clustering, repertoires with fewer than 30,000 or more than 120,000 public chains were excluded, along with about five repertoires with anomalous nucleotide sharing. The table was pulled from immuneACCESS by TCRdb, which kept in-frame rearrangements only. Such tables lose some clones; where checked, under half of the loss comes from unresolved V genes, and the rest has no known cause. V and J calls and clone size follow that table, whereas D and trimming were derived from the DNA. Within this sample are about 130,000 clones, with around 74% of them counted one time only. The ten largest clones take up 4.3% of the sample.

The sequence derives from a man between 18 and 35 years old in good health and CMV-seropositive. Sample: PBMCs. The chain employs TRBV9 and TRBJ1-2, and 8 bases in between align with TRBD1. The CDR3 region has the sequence CASSPGQGVYGYTF. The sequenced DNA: TGTGCCAGCAGCCCCGGACAGGGCGTCTATGGCTACACCTTC. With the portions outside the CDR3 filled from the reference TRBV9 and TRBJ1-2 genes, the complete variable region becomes DSGVTQTPKHLITATGQRVTLRCSPRSGDLSVYWYQQSLDQGLQFLIQYYNGEERAKGNILERFSAQQFPDLHSELNLSSLELGDSALYFCASSPGQGVYGYTFGSGTRLTVV.